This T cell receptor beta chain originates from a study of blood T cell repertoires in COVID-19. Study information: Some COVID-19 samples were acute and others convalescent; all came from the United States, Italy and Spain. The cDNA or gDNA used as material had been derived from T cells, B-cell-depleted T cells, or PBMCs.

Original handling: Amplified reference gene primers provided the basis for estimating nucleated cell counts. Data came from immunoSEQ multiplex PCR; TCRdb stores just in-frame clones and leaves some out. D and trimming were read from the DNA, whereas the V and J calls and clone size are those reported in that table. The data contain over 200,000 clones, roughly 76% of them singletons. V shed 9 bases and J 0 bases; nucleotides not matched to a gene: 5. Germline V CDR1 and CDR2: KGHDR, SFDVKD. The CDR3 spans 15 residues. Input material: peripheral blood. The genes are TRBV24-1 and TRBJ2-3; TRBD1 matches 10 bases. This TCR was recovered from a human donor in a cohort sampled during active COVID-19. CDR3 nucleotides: TGTGCCACCGGACAGGGGGTGTCTAGCACAGATACGCAGTATTTT. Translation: CATGQGVSSTDTQYF.